Sequencing of this T cell receptor beta chain was carried out in a study of esophageal squamous cell carcinoma under preoperative chemotherapy. Overall study: Both tumor-infiltrating lymphocytes and peripheral blood T cells were profiled. The study's findings and limits: Paclitaxel-nedaplatin therapy caused immediate, substantial clonotype frequency changes. Peripheral T cells migrating into the tumor appeared to partly supply post-treatment tumor-infiltrating lymphocytes.

About this clonotype itself: Its antigen remains unknown.

CDR3 size: 14 residues. With 3 bases removed from V and 2 bases from J, the gap between germline ends came to 10 bases. Germline loops: CDR1 MNHEY, CDR2 SMNVEV (reference sequence). Time point defined: after preoperative PTX-NDP chemotherapy. TCRdb used MiXCR to reprocess the PCR reads, holding one entry per CDR3 protein. The top ten hold roughly 23% of the sample, which has 30,000 or so distinct CDR3 sequences, around half seen once. This TCR derives from a human donor with esophageal squamous cell carcinoma. The donor label of this sample is uncertain. The J gene is TRBJ2-5, the V gene TRBV27; D is possibly TRBD1 (6 bases). Sampling was conducted from a patient given preoperative chemotherapy. The chain's CDR3 is CASSLNRDQETQYF. As DNA, the CDR3 is TGTGCCAGCAGTTTGAACAGGGATCAAGAGACCCAGTACTTC.